The text below deals with one T cell receptor (beta chain). What it binds is not known. TCRdb reanalysed the 5' RACE reads using MiXCR and keeps one entry per CDR3 protein. The table has under 600,000 distinct CDR3 sequences, roughly 22% seen once. The data are from a study of T-cell memory formation after mild COVID-19. Study outcomes and limitations: CD4+ clones that contracted lay mainly in CM and EM; CD8+ ones lay in EMRA. Some responding clones appeared in pre-infection memory, suggesting cross-reactive memory joined. Clones contracting over day 15 to 85 were CD4/CD8 balanced, with later expanders leaning CD4+.

The CDR3 runs 12 residues. CDR1 and CDR2 (germline): SEHNR, FQNEAQ (reference sequence). Trimming shortened V by 6 bases and J by 3 bases, and 9 bases separated the two germline ends. V is TRBV7-9 and J is TRBJ2-7; D might be TRBD2 (6 bases). The source of this sequence is an adult woman who had mild COVID-19 (a few samples of this study predate the infection). Cell type and time point are not known. Sequencing was carried out using PBMCs or a T cell subset sorted from them (not recorded which). CDR3 residues: CASSRDFYEQYF. As DNA, the CDR3 is TGTGCCAGCAGTCGGGACTTCTACGAGCAGTACTTC.